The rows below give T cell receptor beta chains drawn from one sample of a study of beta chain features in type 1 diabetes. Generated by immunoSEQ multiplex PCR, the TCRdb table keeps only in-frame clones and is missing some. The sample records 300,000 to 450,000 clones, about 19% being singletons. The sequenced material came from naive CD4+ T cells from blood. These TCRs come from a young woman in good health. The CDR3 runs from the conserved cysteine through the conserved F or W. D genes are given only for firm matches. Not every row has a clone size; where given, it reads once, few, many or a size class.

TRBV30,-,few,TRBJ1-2,TGTGCCTGGAGTGTGCGGGTTAGCTATGGCTACACCTTC,CAWSVRVSYGYTF
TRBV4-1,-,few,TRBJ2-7,TGCGCCAGCAGCCAAGCAGGCGAGCAGTACTTC,CASSQAGEQYF
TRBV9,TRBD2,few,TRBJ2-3,TGTGCCAGCAGCGTCCAACTCGCTAGCGGGAGTAATACGCAGTATTTT,CASSVQLASGSNTQYF
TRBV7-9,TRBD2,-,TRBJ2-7,TGTGCCAGCAGCAAAGGGACTAGCGGGATCTGGTACGAGCAGTACTTC,CASSKGTSGIWYEQYF
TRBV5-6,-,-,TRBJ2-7,TGTGCCAGCAGCTCCCTAGGCTACGAGCAGTACTTC,CASSSLGYEQYF
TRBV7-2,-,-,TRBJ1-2,TGTGCCAGCAGCGCAGGGGCGGGCCTTGGTGGCTACACCTTC,CASSAGAGLGGYTF
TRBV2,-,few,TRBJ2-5,TGTGCCAGCAGTGAAATGATTAGCGGAGAGACCCAGTACTTC,CASSEMISGETQYF
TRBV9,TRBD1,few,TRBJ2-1,TGTGCCAGCAGCGTCCGAGGGGACAGAGATTACAATGAGCAGTTCTTC,CASSVRGDRDYNEQFF
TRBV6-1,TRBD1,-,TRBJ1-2,TGTGCCAGCACTTGGACAGGGAATGGCTACACCTTC,CASTWTGNGYTF
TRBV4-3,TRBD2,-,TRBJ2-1,TGCGCCAGCAGCTTCGGGGGGGCCGTGAATGAGCAGTTCTTC,CASSFGGAVNEQFF
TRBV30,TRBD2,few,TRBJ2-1,TGTGCCTGGAGTTCCGCCGGGACTAGCGGGTACAATGAGCAGTTCTTC,CAWSSAGTSGYNEQFF
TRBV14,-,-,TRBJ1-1,TGTGCCAGCAGTTACATAAACACTGAAGCTTTCTTT,CASSYINTEAFF
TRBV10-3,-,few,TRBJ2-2,TGTGCCAGCCGCCGACACGACGACACCGGGGAGCTGTTTTTT,CASRRHDDTGELFF
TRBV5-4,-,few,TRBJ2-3,TGTGCCAGCAGCTCGGGACTCGATGGCACAGATACGCAGTATTTT,CASSSGLDGTDTQYF
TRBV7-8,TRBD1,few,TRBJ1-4,TGTGCCAGCAGCCCAGAGGGACAGTTAAATGAAAAACTGTTTTTT,CASSPEGQLNEKLFF
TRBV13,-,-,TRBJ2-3,TGTGCCAGCAGCTTCCGACAGCCTAGCACAGATACGCAGTATTTT,CASSFRQPSTDTQYF
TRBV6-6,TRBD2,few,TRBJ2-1,TGTGCCAGCAGTTACTCCGCGGGAGGGTACAATGAGCAGTTCTTC,CASSYSAGGYNEQFF
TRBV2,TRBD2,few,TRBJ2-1,TGTGCCAGCAGTTCCACTAGCGGGACTTTCAGTGAGCAGTTCTTC,CASSSTSGTFSEQFF
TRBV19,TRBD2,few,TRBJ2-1,TGTGCCAGTAGGACTAGCGGATACTACAATGAGCAGTTCTTC,CASRTSGYYNEQFF
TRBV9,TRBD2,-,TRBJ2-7,TGTGCCAGCAGCGGGGGGGGACTAGCAAGGGAGCAGTACTTC,CASSGGGLAREQYF
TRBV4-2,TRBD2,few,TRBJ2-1,TGTGCCAGCAGCCAAGATGTAGCGGGAGGGACCAATGAGCAGTTCTTC,CASSQDVAGGTNEQFF
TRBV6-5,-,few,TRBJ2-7,TGTGCCAGCAGTTCACCGGACAGTAGCTACGAGCAGTACTTC,CASSSPDSSYEQYF
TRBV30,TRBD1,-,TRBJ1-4,TGTGCCTGGGGACAGGGGCTCCTTAATGAAAAACTGTTTTTT,CAWGQGLLNEKLFF
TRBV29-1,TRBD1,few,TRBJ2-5,TGCAGCGTGCGACAGGGGGCTAGAGAGACCCAGTACTTC,CSVRQGARETQYF
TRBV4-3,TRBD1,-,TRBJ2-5,TGCGCCAGCAGCCCGGACAGGGATGGGGAGACCCAGTACTTC,CASSPDRDGETQYF
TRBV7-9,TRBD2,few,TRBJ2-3,TGTGCCAGCAGCTCCTCCGGGGCGGGGGGGCAGAGTACGCAGTATTTT,CASSSSGAGGQSTQYF
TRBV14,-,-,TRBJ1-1,TGTGCCAGCAGCCAAGAGAGGAACACTGAAGCTTTCTTT,CASSQERNTEAFF
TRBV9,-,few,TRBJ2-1,TGTGCCAGCGGGACACTTTCCTACAATGAGCAGTTCTTC,CASGTLSYNEQFF
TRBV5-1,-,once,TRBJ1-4,TGCGCCAGCAGGCCCCGGGCAACTAATGAAAAACTGTTTTTT,CASRPRATNEKLFF
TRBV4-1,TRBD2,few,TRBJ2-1,TGCGCCAGCAGCCAACTTGCGGGGGGGCAGCAGTTCTTC,CASSQLAGGQQFF
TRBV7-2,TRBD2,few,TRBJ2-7,TGTGCCAGCAGCCCGGGACTAGCCGACGAGCAGTACTTC,CASSPGLADEQYF
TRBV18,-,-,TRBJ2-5,TGTGCCAGCTCACCAGACGGCGGAGGGGAGACCCAGTACTTC,CASSPDGGGETQYF
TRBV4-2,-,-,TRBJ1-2,TGTGCCAGCAGCCGACCGGGGGAGAACTATGGCTACACCTTC,CASSRPGENYGYTF
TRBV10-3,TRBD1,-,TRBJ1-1,TGTGCCAGTTCGGGACAGATGAACACTGAAGCTTTCTTT,CASSGQMNTEAFF
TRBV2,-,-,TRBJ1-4,TGTGCCAGCAGTGAAGCGGCGGCAGGGGACGAAAAACTGTTTTTT,CASSEAAAGDEKLFF
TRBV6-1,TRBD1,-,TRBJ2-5,TGTGCCAGCAGTGCCGGGACAGTGGAGACCCAGTACTTC,CASSAGTVETQYF
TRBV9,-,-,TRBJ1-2,TGTGCCAGCAGCCTTAGTGGACAGCTCTATGGCTACACCTTC,CASSLSGQLYGYTF
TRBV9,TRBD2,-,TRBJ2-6,TGTGCCAGCAGCGTTAGCGGGAGCCCCACTGGGGCCAACGTCCTGACTTTC,CASSVSGSPTGANVLTF
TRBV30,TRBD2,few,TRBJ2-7,TGTGCCTGGAGCTCTAGCGGATACGAGCAGTACTTC,CAWSSSGYEQYF
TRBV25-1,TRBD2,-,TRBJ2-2,TGTGCCAGCAGTGACCCCTCGGCTAGCGGGTCCGGGGAGCTGTTTTTT,CASSDPSASGSGELFF
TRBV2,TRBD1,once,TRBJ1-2,TGTGCCAGCCTGCGACAGGGTGACTATGGCTACACCTTC,CASLRQGDYGYTF
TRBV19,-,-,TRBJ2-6,TGTGCCAGTACCGACTCTGCCGGGGCCAACGTCCTGACTTTC,CASTDSAGANVLTF
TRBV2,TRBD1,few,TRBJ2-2,TGTGCCACCGACAGGGGGCTTATGAGCGGGGAGCTGTTTTTT,CATDRGLMSGELFF
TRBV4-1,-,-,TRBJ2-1,TGCGCCAGCAGCCGCTCGGGGAGCGAGCAGTTCTTC,CASSRSGSEQFF